The 7 T cell receptor beta chains presented below share a single source sample, sequenced in a study of cytomegalovirus exposure and HLA in healthy donors. A multiplex PCR was run with 60 Vbeta primers and 13 Jbeta primers. TCRdb's copy holds only in-frame clones and misses some; the assay was immunoSEQ multiplex PCR. This table holds some 100,000 clones, more than 65% found once. Sequencing used PBMCs. The source is a woman between 45 and 65 years old in good health and CMV-seropositive.

This chain joins TRBV5-4 and TRBJ2-2, with 10 bases matching TRBD2. V gave up 1 base and J gave up 0 bases; unmatched junction bases: 0. Germline V gene sequence: CDR1 SGHNT, CDR2 YYREEE (reference sequence). CDR3 length: 16 amino acids. In nucleotides, the CDR3 is TGTGCCAGCAGCTTGCTAGCGGGGGCGAACACCGGGGAGCTGTTTTTT. It yields the protein CASSLLAGANTGELFF. Full variable domain (missing parts from reference TRBV5-4 and TRBJ2-2): ETGVTQSPTHLIKTRGQQVTLRCSSQSGHNTVSWYQQALGQGPQFIFQYYREEENGRGNFPPRFSGLQFPNYSSELNVNALELDDSALYLCASSLLAGANTGELFFGEGSRLTVL.

The rearrangement links TRBV4-1 to TRBJ1-4; D is perhaps TRBD1 (5 bases). The germline V gene encodes CDR1 MGHRA and CDR2 YSYEKL. V lost 0 bases, J lost 9 bases, and 20 bases lay in between. The CDR3 sequence is 17 residues long. CDR3 amino acids: CASSQDLAAGSWKKLFF. The CDR3 nucleotides are TGCGCCAGCAGCCAAGATCTGGCGGCAGGGTCGTGGAAAAAACTGTTTTTT.

The V and J genes are TRBV5-1 and TRBJ1-2; no definite D call. The germline V and J ends were trimmed by 0 bases and 6 bases, with 12 bases remaining between them. The CDR3 runs to 14 residues. Germline V CDR1 and CDR2: SGHRS, YFSETQ. The CDR3 loop reads CASSLAYPADGYTF. The CDR3 DNA follows: TGCGCCAGCAGCTTGGCATATCCTGCGGATGGCTACACCTTC.

The chain has TRBV14 and TRBJ1-1, with 9 positions matching TRBD1. J was trimmed by 1 base and V by 4 bases; bases with no gene match: 28. The CDR3 has 23 residues. The germline V gene has CDR1 SGHDN and CDR2 FVKESK. The chain's CDR3 is CASSPPRVRTGASSFRSNTEAFF. CDR3 nucleotide sequence: TGTGCCAGCAGCCCCCCCCGTGTTAGGACAGGGGCCTCGTCTTTTCGGTCGAACACTGAAGCTTTCTTT.

J is TRBJ2-3 and V is TRBV7-8; TRBD2 might be the D (5 bases). The CDR3 runs 14 residues. CDR1 is SGHVS, CDR2 FQNEAQ, per germline. V lost 3 bases and J 2 bases, leaving 9 bases between the germline ends. In nucleotides, the CDR3 is TGTGCCAGCAGCTTCCTGACTAACACAGATACGCAGTATTTT. Encoded protein: CASSFLTNTDTQYF.

J is TRBJ2-7 and V is TRBV11-2; the D gene is possibly TRBD1 (5 bases). The V end was cut by 1 base, the J end by 2 bases, with 9 bases between. CDR1 SGHAT and CDR2 FQNNGV come from the germline V gene. There are 14 residues in the CDR3. The CDR3 sequence is CASSLAGITYEQYF. The CDR3 DNA sequence: TGTGCCAGCAGCTTAGCAGGGATCACCTACGAGCAGTACTTC.

V is TRBV4-1 and J is TRBJ2-1, with 12 positions matching TRBD2. The CDR3 spans 18 residues. Trimming at V came to 4 bases and at J to 6 bases, leaving 13 bases not matched to a gene. CDR1 and CDR2 (germline): MGHRA, YSYEKL. Written as DNA, the CDR3 is TGCGCCAGCAGCCGCCGACTAGCGGGAGAGGATGTGTTCAATGAGCAGTTCTTC. Translated, it gives CASSRRLAGEDVFNEQFF.